The entry that follows covers one T cell receptor (beta chain) sequence. Its antigen is still unknown. The CDR3 is 13 residues long. Looked up from germline, CDR1 is MNHNS and CDR2 is SASEGT. V was pared by 2 bases and J by 3 bases, with 7 bases between. The immunoSEQ assay was version 4, run in survey mode. TCRdb keeps only in-frame clones here, not all; method: immunoSEQ multiplex PCR. The sample lists 30,000 to 45,000 clones; 82% were seen once. This specimen belongs to a study of persistence of HIV-infected CD4 T cells. The stimulus was an HIV-1 Gag 15-mer peptide pool, roughly 1 ug/peptide/mL. Memory cells lacking CD40L and CD69 with high CD45RO were sorted. PBMCs were depleted of CD8+ T cells before stimulation.

The chain combines TRBV6-1 with TRBJ1-1; D may be TRBD1 (6 bases). This sequence was found in an adult with HIV. The donor label of this sample is uncertain. The starting material was cultured CD4+ T cells from PBMCs, obtained from a patient who received antiretroviral therapy. CDR3 loop: CASSEQGYTEAFF. DNA of the CDR3: TGTGCCAGCAGTGAACAGGGGTACACTGAAGCTTTCTTT.